This entry lists 21 T cell receptor beta chains sequenced from one sample in a study of T-cell reconstitution after alpha-beta-depleted transplantation in children. The library targeted TCRbeta and was prepared with unique molecular identifiers. TCRdb re-called the PCR reads with MiXCR, one entry per CDR3 protein. The sample has about a million distinct CDR3 sequences, roughly 29% seen once. This sample comprised PBMCs, mostly from graft donor cells, obtained 360 days after TCRalphabeta/CD19-depleted stem cell transplant. The origin of the receptors is a boy in the first two years of life who had a stem cell transplant for SCID, so the T cells may come from the graft donor.

This clonotype was found a few times. The chain has TRBV7-2 and TRBJ2-3; the match to TRBD2 covers 11 bases. Germline V gene sequence: CDR1 SGHTA, CDR2 FQGNSA. J was trimmed by 1 base and V by 5 bases; bases with no gene match: 5. The CDR3 runs 16 residues. CDR3 sequence reads: CASSTQTSGGTDTQYF. DNA for the CDR3: TGTGCCAGCAGCACCCAGACTAGCGGGGGCACAGATACGCAGTATTTT.

This clonotype showed up just a few times. Relative to the germline gene, one junction end is altered; a read error may explain this. The V gene is TRBV5-1, the J gene TRBJ2-6; D remains unclear. Per the germline V gene, CDR1 is SGHRS and CDR2 is YFSETQ. This CDR3 has 14 residues. The CDR3 nucleotides read TGTGCCAGCAGTTTAGTAACTGGGGCCAACGTCCTGACTTTC. Amino acid sequence: CASSLVTGANVLTF.

The chain's CDR3 is CASREAGGSSYEQYF. In nucleotides, the CDR3 is TGTGCCAGCAGAGAAGCTGGGGGTTCAAGCTACGAGCAGTACTTC. This sequence joins TRBV12-3 or TRBV12-4 and TRBJ2-7; possibly TRBD1 or TRBD2 for D (5 bases each). The germline V and J ends were trimmed by 6 bases and 3 bases, with 18 bases remaining between them. There are 15 residues in the CDR3.

The chain employs TRBV5-1 and TRBJ1-3; no reliable D call. Germline CDR1 SGHRS, CDR2 YFSETQ. CDR3 size: 16 residues. V was shortened by 1 base and J by 0 bases, with 11 bases between the two germline ends. The CDR3 DNA reads as TGCGCCAGCAGCTTGACCCAGACTTCCTCTGGAAACACCATATATTTT. Its protein product is CASSLTQTSSGNTIYF.

The genes are TRBV7-2 and TRBJ1-2; D gene unclear. CDR1 and CDR2 (germline): SGHTA, FQGNSA. This CDR3 has 15 residues. V lost 5 bases, J lost 3 bases, and 16 bases lay in between. The CDR3 DNA sequence: TGTGCCAGCAGCCTTGTTTTTCCAGGAGACTATGGCTACACCTTC. Translated, it gives CASSLVFPGDYGYTF. The entire variable domain, with the rest obtained from reference TRBV7-2 and TRBJ1-2, is as follows: GAGVSQSPSNKVTEKGKDVELRCDPISGHTALYWYRQSLGQGLEFLIYFQGNSAPDKSGLPSDRFSAERTGGSVSTLTIQRTQQEDSAVYLCASSLVFPGDYGYTFGSGTRLTVV.

The CDR3 DNA is TGCGCCAGCAGCTCCGAAGGGACCCGAGGGACGCAGTATTTT. Its protein is CASSSEGTRGTQYF. The chain uses TRBV5-1 and TRBJ2-3; the D gene could be TRBD1 or TRBD2 (5 bases each). The CDR3 is made up of 14 amino acids. V shed 3 bases and J shed 9 bases, with 17 bases lying between them. Germline V gene data show CDR1 as SGHRS and CDR2 as YFSETQ.

This chain links TRBV6-2 or TRBV6-3 with TRBJ2-5, with D perhaps TRBD2 (7 bases). The germline CDR1 and CDR2 sequences are MNHEY and SVGEGT. CDR3 length equals 11 residues. The germline V and J ends were trimmed by 6 bases and 6 bases, with 8 bases remaining between them. This CDR3 reads CASSGGQTQYF. CDR3 coding DNA: TGTGCCAGCAGCGGGGGGCAGACCCAGTACTTC.

This clonotype was seen more than once but under ten times. The chain carries TRBV5-1 and TRBJ2-7; either TRBD1 or TRBD2 may supply D (5 bases each). The V end was cut by 5 bases, the J end by 0 bases, with 21 bases between. This CDR3 comprises 17 residues. In germline, CDR1 is SGHRS, CDR2 YFSETQ. DNA of the CDR3: TGCGCCAGCAGACCCGGGGCTGGACACTTAAGCTCCTACGAGCAGTACTTC. Translating gives CASRPGAGHLSSYEQYF. The entire variable domain, with the rest obtained from reference TRBV5-1 and TRBJ2-7, is as follows: KAGVTQTPRYLIKTRGQQVTLSCSPISGHRSVSWYQQTPGQGLQFLFEYFSETQRNKGNFPGRFSGRQFSNSRSEMNVSTLELGDSALYLCASRPGAGHLSSYEQYFGPGTRLTVT.

This clonotype was counted between two and nine times. This chain joins TRBV4-1 and TRBJ2-1; 11 bases align to TRBD2. Trimming took 4 bases from V and 7 from J; bases not matched to a gene: 18. Per the germline V gene, CDR1 is MGHRA and CDR2 is YSYEKL. The CDR3 is 19 residues long. CDR3 sequence (DNA): TGCGCCAGCAGCCCGGATCCATACGACATAGCGGGGGGGCCAAATGAGCAGTTCTTC. Amino acids: CASSPDPYDIAGGPNEQFF.

In its sample, this clonotype was seen a few times. The chain has TRBV5-1 and TRBJ2-7; 9 nucleotides match TRBD1. CDR3 length: 15 amino acids. The J segment lost 7 bases and the V segment lost 5 bases, leaving 13 bases of the junction unmatched. Germline CDR1 reads SGHRS; CDR2 reads YFSETQ. The DNA for the CDR3 is TGCGCCAGCAGTTCTGGACAGGGGCAATGGGAGGAGCAGTACTTC. Translating it yields CASSSGQGQWEEQYF.

The rearrangement uses TRBV13 and TRBJ2-1; D gene ambiguous. V lost 1 base and J lost 6, with 16 bases in between. The CDR3 is made up of 16 amino acids. Germline loops: CDR1 PRHDT, CDR2 FYEKMQ (reference sequence). In DNA form, the CDR3 reads TGTGCCAGCAGCTTAGAATCTCCACGACGTCCCAATGAGCAGTTCTTC. Its protein product is CASSLESPRRPNEQFF. The full variable domain, rest sourced from reference TRBV13 and TRBJ2-1, is AAGVIQSPRHLIKEKRETATLKCYPIPRHDTVYWYQQGPGQDPQFLISFYEKMQSDKGSIPDRFSAQQFSDYHSELNMSSLELGDSALYFCASSLESPRRPNEQFFGPGTRLTVL.

This CDR3 reads CSATDATDTQYF. The CDR3, as DNA: TGCAGTGCCACCGATGCCACAGATACGCAGTATTTT. This chain joins TRBV20-1 and TRBJ2-3; D is unresolved. V lost 6 bases, J lost 2 bases, and 9 bases lay in between. Germline V lookup: CDR1 DFQATT, CDR2 SNEGSKA (reference sequence). CDR3 length: 12 amino acids.

The CDR3 coding sequence is TGTGCCAGCAGTTTTTATAGGAACAATGAGCAGTTCTTC. Encoded protein: CASSFYRNNEQFF. The genes are TRBV12-3 or TRBV12-4 and TRBJ2-1, with D hard to call. The germline V and J ends were trimmed by 3 bases and 5 bases, with 8 bases remaining between them. This CDR3 is built from 13 residues.

The genes are TRBV12-3 or TRBV12-4 and TRBJ1-5, with 7 bases aligning to TRBD1. The CDR3 runs to 16 residues. Trimming cost V 1 base and J 0 bases; bases outside gene matches: 3. This chain's CDR3 is CASSLVQGVSNQPQHF. CDR3 in DNA: TGTGCCAGCAGTTTAGTCCAGGGGGTTAGCAATCAGCCCCAGCATTTT.

This clonotype was detected only a few times. The rearrangement links TRBV11-2 to TRBJ2-7, with 7 bases aligning to TRBD2. The germline CDR1 and CDR2 sequences are SGHAT and FQNNGV. The junction had 9 bases not matched to a gene; V was cut back by 5 bases and J by 5 bases. The CDR3 covers 14 residues. The DNA of the CDR3 is TGTGCCAGCAGCCTCGGGGGGATCGGTAACGAGCAGTACTTC. Translated: CASSLGGIGNEQYF.

The chain recombines TRBV5-1 with TRBJ1-1; D uncertain. V dropped 2 bases and J dropped 7 bases, with 18 bases sitting between them. This CDR3 has 15 residues. Germline lookup yields CDR1 SGHRS and CDR2 YFSETQ. CDR3 residues: CASSFSMGVVGEAFF. DNA of the CDR3: TGCGCCAGCAGCTTCTCGATGGGAGTTGTCGGTGAAGCTTTCTTT. Using reference TRBV5-1 and TRBJ1-1 for the parts outside the CDR3, the full variable domain is KAGVTQTPRYLIKTRGQQVTLSCSPISGHRSVSWYQQTPGQGLQFLFEYFSETQRNKGNFPGRFSGRQFSNSRSEMNVSTLELGDSALYLCASSFSMGVVGEAFFGQGTRLTVV.

This chain connects TRBV7-9 to TRBJ2-7; D possibly corresponds to TRBD1 (6 bases). Trimming took 1 base from V and 2 from J, leaving 15 bases between them. CDR1 SEHNR and CDR2 FQNEAQ come from the germline V gene (reference sequence). CDR3 length: 16 residues. For the CDR3, the DNA is TGTGCCAGCAGCTTAGTCACCGGACAGCTGACCTACGAGCAGTACTTC. Protein product: CASSLVTGQLTYEQYF.

The chain joins TRBV12-3 or TRBV12-4 to TRBJ2-3, with D uncertain. The CDR3 is 17 residues long. Trimming cost V 5 bases and J 2 bases, with 20 bases left between them. The chain's CDR3 is CASSTRPSSTSTDTQYF. Here the CDR3 DNA reads TGTGCCAGCAGTACCCGACCCTCCTCTACTTCCACAGATACGCAGTATTTT.

The chain carries TRBV5-1 and TRBJ2-1, with TRBD2 identical over 11 bases. The germline V gene encodes CDR1 SGHRS and CDR2 YFSETQ. The CDR3 is 14 amino acids. V shed 7 bases and J 4 bases; nucleotides not matched to a gene: 4. As DNA, the CDR3 is TGCGCCAGCTCGACTAGCGGGGCATACAATGAGCAGTTCTTC. The encoded protein is CASSTSGAYNEQFF.

This clonotype was observed a handful of times. This chain joins TRBV5-1 and TRBJ2-5; D unclear. Germline CDR1 is SGHRS and CDR2 is YFSETQ. Trimming stripped 1 base from V and 2 bases from J, with 12 bases between. The CDR3 extends over 15 amino acids. The CDR3: CASSLRGPPQETQYF. CDR3 nucleotide sequence: TGCGCCAGCAGCTTGCGCGGTCCCCCACAAGAGACCCAGTACTTC.

This clonotype was recorded a few times. This chain links TRBV4-1 with TRBJ2-5, with TRBD1 matching 7 bases. The germline V gene has CDR1 MGHRA and CDR2 YSYEKL. The CDR3 is 14 amino acids. The trim removed 1 base at V and 3 bases at J, leaving 2 bases unmatched. CDR3 region: CASSQVTGEETQYF. The CDR3 nucleotides read TGCGCCAGCAGCCAAGTAACAGGGGAAGAGACCCAGTACTTC.